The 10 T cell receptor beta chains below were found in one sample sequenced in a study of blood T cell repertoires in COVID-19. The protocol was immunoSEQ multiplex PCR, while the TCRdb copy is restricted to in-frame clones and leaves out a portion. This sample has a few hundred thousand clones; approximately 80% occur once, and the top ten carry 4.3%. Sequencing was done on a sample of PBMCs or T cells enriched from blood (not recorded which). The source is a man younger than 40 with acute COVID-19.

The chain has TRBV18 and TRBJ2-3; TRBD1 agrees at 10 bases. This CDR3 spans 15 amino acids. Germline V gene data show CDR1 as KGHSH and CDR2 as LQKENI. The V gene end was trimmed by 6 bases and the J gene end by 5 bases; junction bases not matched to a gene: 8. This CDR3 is CASSYRQGAKDTQYF. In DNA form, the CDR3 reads TGTGCCAGCTCCTACAGACAGGGGGCTAAAGATACGCAGTATTTT.

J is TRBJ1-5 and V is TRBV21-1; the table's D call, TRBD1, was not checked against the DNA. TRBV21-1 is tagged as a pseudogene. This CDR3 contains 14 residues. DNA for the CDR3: TGTGCCAGCAGCACAGGGACACAGAATCAGCCCCAGCATTTT. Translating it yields CASSTGTQNQPQHF.

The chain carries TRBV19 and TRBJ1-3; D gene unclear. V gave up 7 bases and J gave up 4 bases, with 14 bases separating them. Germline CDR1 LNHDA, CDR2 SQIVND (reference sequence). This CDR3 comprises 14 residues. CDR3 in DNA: TGTGCCAGTACCGAGGGTTTTTCCGGAAACACCATATATTTT. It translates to CASTEGFSGNTIYF.

CDR3 amino acids: CASSLGLAGGSSGELFF. The DNA of the CDR3 is TGCGCCAGCAGCTTGGGGCTAGCGGGGGGTTCATCCGGGGAGCTGTTTTTT. The gene calls are TRBV5-1 and TRBJ2-2; the match to TRBD2 covers 11 bases. The CDR3 is 17 residues long. Germline loops: CDR1 SGHRS, CDR2 YFSETQ. Germline trimming cut 0 bases from V and 6 bases from J; bases unmatched to any gene: 7.

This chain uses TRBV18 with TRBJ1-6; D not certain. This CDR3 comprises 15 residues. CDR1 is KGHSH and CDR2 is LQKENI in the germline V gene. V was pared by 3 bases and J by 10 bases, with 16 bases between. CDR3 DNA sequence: TGTGCCAGCTCACCGCGTCAGGTGGAAGGATCACCCCTCCACTTT. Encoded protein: CASSPRQVEGSPLHF.

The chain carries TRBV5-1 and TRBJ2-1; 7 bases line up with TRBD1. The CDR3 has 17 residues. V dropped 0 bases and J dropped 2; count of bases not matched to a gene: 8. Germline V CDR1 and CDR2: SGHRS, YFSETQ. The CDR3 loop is CASSLGLAQGTYNEQFF. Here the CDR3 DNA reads TGCGCCAGCAGCTTGGGGCTGGCACAGGGGACCTACAATGAGCAGTTCTTC.

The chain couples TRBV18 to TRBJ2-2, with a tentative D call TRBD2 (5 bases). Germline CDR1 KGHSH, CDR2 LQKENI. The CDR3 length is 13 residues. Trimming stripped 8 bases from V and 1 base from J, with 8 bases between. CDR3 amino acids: CASRRENTGELFF. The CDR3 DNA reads TGTGCCAGCCGACGGGAGAACACCGGGGAGCTGTTTTTT.

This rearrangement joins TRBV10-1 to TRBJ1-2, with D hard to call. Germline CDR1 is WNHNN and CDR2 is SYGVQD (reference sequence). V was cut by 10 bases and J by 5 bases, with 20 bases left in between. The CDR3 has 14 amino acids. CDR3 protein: CATGGSPLRYGYTF. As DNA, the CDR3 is TGCGCCACCGGCGGCAGCCCCCTGAGGTATGGCTACACCTTC.

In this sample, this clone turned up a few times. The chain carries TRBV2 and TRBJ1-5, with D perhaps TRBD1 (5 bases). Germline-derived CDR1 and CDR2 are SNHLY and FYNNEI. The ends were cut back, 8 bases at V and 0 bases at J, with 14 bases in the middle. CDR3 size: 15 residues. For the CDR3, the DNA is TGTGCCAGCGGGGGGGAGGACTATAGCAATCAGCCCCAGCATTTT. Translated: CASGGEDYSNQPQHF.

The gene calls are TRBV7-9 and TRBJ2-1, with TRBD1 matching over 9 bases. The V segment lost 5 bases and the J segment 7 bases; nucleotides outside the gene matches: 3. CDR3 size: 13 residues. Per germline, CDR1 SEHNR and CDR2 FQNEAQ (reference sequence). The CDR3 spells CASSMDRGNEQFF. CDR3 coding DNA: TGTGCCAGCAGCATGGACAGGGGAAATGAGCAGTTCTTC.